This TCR beta chain was observed in a study of technical replicates of blood from a few donors. The repertoire was sequenced with immunoSEQ multiplex PCR; TCRdb's copy has only in-frame clones and lacks some. This sample carries 65,000 to 80,000 clones, 85% to 95% of them seen once, and the ten largest clones take around 0.38%. The CDR3 length is 15 residues. The trim removed 2 bases at V and 4 bases at J, leaving 7 bases unmatched. Germline V gene sequence: CDR1 SGHAT, CDR2 FQNNGV. The sample comprised T cells isolated from PBMCs. The V and J genes are TRBV11-2 and TRBJ2-5; 7 nucleotides line up with TRBD2. This clonotype originated in a human donor in good health. In nucleotides, the CDR3 is TGTGCCAGCAGCTTAAGCCCGCGGGGGTTAGAGACCCAGTACTTC. Protein: CASSLSPRGLETQYF.